Presented here are 27 T cell receptor beta chains from one specimen sequenced in a study of memory CD4+ T cells and cytomegalovirus serostatus. Assay used: immunoSEQ multiplex PCR; TCRdb lists only in-frame clones, some missing. Found here are some 57,000 clones, roughly 80% of them singletons; the top ten hold 0.75% to 0.9%. Single viable CD3+CD4+CD8-CD45RO+ cells were sorted as the memory CD4+ T cells. The sample taken for sequencing was memory CD4+ T cells from blood. These receptors all stem from an adult in good health and CMV-seronegative.

This clone was picked up one time. V usage is TRBV20-1 and J usage is TRBJ2-3, with D uncertain. The germline CDR1 and CDR2 sequences are DFQATT and SNEGSKA (reference sequence). The ends were cut back, 3 bases at V and 5 bases at J, with 6 bases in the middle. The CDR3 is 11 residues long. The CDR3 DNA follows: TGCAGTGCTAGTGTGGGAGATACGCAGTATTTT. It encodes CSASVGDTQYF.

The gene calls are TRBV5-4 and TRBJ2-1, with D perhaps TRBD1 (6 bases). The V end lost 5 bases, the J end lost 3 bases, and 12 bases lay between the germline ends. The CDR3 totals 14 residues. Looked up from germline, CDR1 is SGHNT and CDR2 is YYREEE (reference sequence). CDR3 DNA: TGTGCCAGCAGGGTTCAGGGGATCTACAATGAGCAGTTCTTC. It yields the protein CASRVQGIYNEQFF.

The chain joins TRBV7-8 to TRBJ1-2; 10 nucleotides agree with TRBD1. Germline CDR1 SGHVS, CDR2 FQNEAQ. CDR3 length: 14 residues. Losses at the gene ends were 3 bases for V and 2 bases for J; bases not matched to a gene: 0. The CDR3 loop reads CASSLGQGNYGYTF. CDR3 DNA sequence: TGTGCCAGCAGCTTGGGACAGGGGAACTATGGCTACACCTTC.

This chain links TRBV30 with TRBJ1-2; 7 nucleotides line up with TRBD1. Germline lookup yields CDR1 GTSNPN and CDR2 SVGIG (reference sequence). With 0 bases clipped from V and 7 bases from J, the junction kept 5 bases outside the gene matches. This CDR3 contains 13 residues. The CDR3 sequence is CAWSVKGAFGYTF. The CDR3 nucleotides read TGTGCCTGGAGTGTAAAGGGGGCTTTTGGCTACACCTTC.

The chain employs TRBV5-1 and TRBJ2-2; the D is unclear. Trimming pared 0 bases from V and 6 bases from J, leaving 0 bases between. Looked up from germline, CDR1 is SGHRS and CDR2 is YFSETQ. CDR3 length: 11 amino acids. CDR3 nucleotides: TGCGCCAGCAGCTTGGCCGGGGAGCTGTTTTTT. Its protein is CASSLAGELFF.

V and J are TRBV6-1 and TRBJ2-4; TRBD2 matches 15 bases. Trimming removed 4 bases from V and 0 bases from J; junction bases left unmatched: 4. The CDR3 sequence is 18 residues long. Germline CDR1 is MNHNS and CDR2 is SASEGT. The CDR3 bases are TGTGCCAGCAGTGCCGGGACTAGCGGGAGGATAGCCAAAAACATTCAGTACTTC. It yields the protein CASSAGTSGRIAKNIQYF.

This rearrangement joins TRBV11-1 to TRBJ2-5; either TRBD1 or TRBD2 may supply D (5 bases each). Germline V gene lookup returns CDR1 SGHAT and CDR2 FQDESV (reference sequence). V shed 2 bases and J shed 2 bases, with 18 bases lying between them. The CDR3 has 17 residues. The CDR3 reads CASSLNSVGVTQETQYF. The CDR3 DNA follows: TGTGCCAGCAGCTTAAATAGCGTGGGGGTCACTCAAGAGACCCAGTACTTC.

The chain combines TRBV28 with TRBJ1-2; no clear D. The CDR3 sequence is 11 residues long. V lost 3 bases and J lost 8, with 7 bases in between. Germline CDR1 and CDR2: MDHEN and SYDVKM. The CDR3 DNA follows: TGTGCCAGCAGTTTTGCAGAGGGCTACACCTTC. Protein sequence: CASSFAEGYTF.

The CDR3 loop is CASSMTYNTEAFF. The CDR3 nucleotides read TGTGCCAGTAGTATGACCTATAACACTGAAGCTTTCTTT. This rearrangement joins TRBV19 to TRBJ1-1; D not resolved. CDR3 length equals 13 residues. V was trimmed by 3 bases and J by 2 bases, leaving 7 bases between them. Germline lookup yields CDR1 LNHDA and CDR2 SQIVND (reference sequence). Variable domain in full (rest from reference TRBV19 and TRBJ1-1): DGGITQSPKYLFRKEGQNVTLSCEQNLNHDAMYWYRQDPGQGLRLIYYSQIVNDFQKGDIAEGYSVSREKKESFPLTVTSAQKNPTAFYLCASSMTYNTEAFFGQGTRLTVV.

This clone was picked up a small number of times. J is TRBJ2-1 and V is TRBV7-9; maybe TRBD1 (5 bases). CDR1 and CDR2 (germline): SEHNR, FQNEAQ (reference sequence). V was trimmed by 1 base and J by 4 bases, leaving 14 bases between them. This CDR3 is 16 amino acids long. This chain's CDR3 is CASSLGGPRSYNEQFF. For the CDR3, the DNA is TGTGCCAGCAGCTTAGGGGGCCCTAGATCGTACAATGAGCAGTTCTTC.

The rearrangement links TRBV11-3 to TRBJ2-7; TRBD1 might be the D (6 bases). V lost 1 base, J lost 5 bases, and 9 bases lay in between. The CDR3 is 13 amino acids. Germline CDR1 reads SGHNT; CDR2 reads YENEEA. Written as DNA, the CDR3 is TGTGCCAGCAGCTTAGGGGCAGGGGACGAGCAGTACTTC. Translating it yields CASSLGAGDEQYF.

The J gene is TRBJ2-5, the V gene TRBV6-1; possible D gene TRBD1, 5 bases. Trimming took off 7 bases at V and 4 bases at J, with 13 bases between the two ends. Germline V gene sequence: CDR1 MNHNS, CDR2 SASEGT. The CDR3 has 13 residues. For the CDR3, the DNA is TGTGCCAGCAACATCCAGGGTGGAGAGACCCAGTACTTC. Protein product: CASNIQGGETQYF.

This clone was detected once. This chain uses TRBV27 with TRBJ2-4, with 7 nucleotides matching TRBD1. V was clipped by 6 bases and J by 7 bases; unmatched bases: 12. This CDR3 is 15 amino acids long. Germline V CDR1 and CDR2: MNHEY, SMNVEV (reference sequence). As DNA, the CDR3 is TGTGCCAGCAGCCCCCGGGACAGTGGATTCAACATTCAGTACTTC. Translating gives CASSPRDSGFNIQYF.

This clone was observed a single time. The chain is built from TRBV6-1 and TRBJ1-1; 7 bases fit TRBD1. The CDR3 has 14 residues. Germline lookup yields CDR1 MNHNS and CDR2 SASEGT. The V gene end was trimmed by 6 bases and the J gene end by 2 bases; junction bases not matched to a gene: 6. The CDR3 reads CASRRRGGNTEAFF. The CDR3 DNA follows: TGTGCCAGCAGGCGCAGGGGGGGAAACACTGAAGCTTTCTTT.

V is TRBV18 and J is TRBJ1-2; TRBD1 matches at 7 bases. The germline gives CDR1 KGHSH, CDR2 LQKENI. V lost 1 base and J lost 5; bases outside the gene matches: 13. The CDR3 loop spans 17 amino acids. CDR3 sequence: CASSPQGAQNAAYGYTF. In DNA, the CDR3 is TGTGCCAGCTCACCACAGGGGGCGCAGAATGCAGCTTATGGCTACACCTTC.

This clone was detected a few times. This rearrangement joins TRBV6-5 to TRBJ1-2; 10 bases line up with TRBD1. This CDR3 comprises 15 residues. CDR1 and CDR2 from the germline V gene are MNHEY and SVGAGI. The J segment lost 6 bases and the V segment lost 5 bases, leaving 9 bases of the junction unmatched. CDR3: CASSKKPGQGHGYTF. DNA of the CDR3: TGTGCCAGCAGTAAAAAACCGGGACAGGGGCATGGCTACACCTTC.

J is TRBJ2-7 and V is TRBV6-5; TRBD2 matches at 7 bases. The trim removed 8 bases at V and 1 base at J, leaving 5 bases unmatched. CDR1 and CDR2 (germline): MNHEY, SVGAGI. The length of the CDR3 is 13 residues. CDR3 coding DNA: TGTGCCAGCCTACGGGGGGTATCCTACGAGCAGTACTTC. Amino acid sequence: CASLRGVSYEQYF.

In its sample, this clone was seen a few times. This sequence joins TRBV28 and TRBJ1-2; D not resolved. This CDR3 is built from 12 residues. Trimming cost V 7 bases and J 8 bases, with 14 bases left between them. Germline CDR1 reads MDHEN; CDR2 reads SYDVKM. As DNA, the CDR3 is TGTGCCAGCACTCCGACGGAAACGGGCTACACCTTC. Its translation: CASTPTETGYTF.

The rearrangement links TRBV5-1 to TRBJ1-1; 10 bases line up with TRBD1. V was clipped by 9 bases and J by 2 bases; unmatched bases: 7. The CDR3 is made up of 14 amino acids. Germline CDR1 is SGHRS and CDR2 is YFSETQ. CDR3 loop: CATNPTGGNTEAFF. In nucleotides, the CDR3 is TGCGCCACGAATCCGACAGGGGGCAACACTGAAGCTTTCTTT.

The chain carries TRBV6-1 and TRBJ1-1; D is undetermined. This CDR3 is built from 10 residues. Germline-derived CDR1 and CDR2 are MNHNS and SASEGT. V lost 6 bases and J 6 bases, leaving 5 bases between the germline ends. CDR3 sequence (DNA): TGTGCCAGCAGCTGGGCTGAAGCTTTCTTT. It codes for CASSWAEAFF.

The V and J genes are TRBV18 and TRBJ1-1; D possibly corresponds to TRBD1 (6 bases). This CDR3 is built from 15 residues. Trimming removed 3 bases at V and 1 base at J, with 12 bases between. In germline, CDR1 is KGHSH, CDR2 LQKENI. The CDR3 DNA reads TGTGCCAGCTCACCCCGACAGGAGACGAACACTGAAGCTTTCTTT. It translates to CASSPRQETNTEAFF.

This sequence joins TRBV19 and TRBJ1-5; TRBD1 aligns across 7 bases. Trimming at V came to 5 bases and at J to 0 bases, leaving 7 bases not matched to a gene. Germline CDR1 is LNHDA and CDR2 is SQIVND (reference sequence). The CDR3 has 16 amino acids. Here the CDR3 reads CASSLRTGGSNQPQHF. As DNA, the CDR3 is TGTGCCAGTAGTCTCCGGACAGGTGGTAGCAATCAGCCCCAGCATTTT.

The chain joins TRBV14 to TRBJ2-7; D could derive from TRBD1 or TRBD2 (6 bases each). Germline CDR1 reads SGHDN; CDR2 reads FVKESK. Trimming left V 5 bases short and J 9 bases short, with 17 bases between. There are 13 residues in the CDR3. CDR3 sequence: CASSYGGNGVQYF. The DNA for the CDR3 is TGTGCCAGCAGCTACGGGGGCAACGGGGTGCAGTACTTC.

This chain connects TRBV2 to TRBJ1-2; maybe TRBD1 (5 bases). The CDR3 runs to 13 residues. Germline V gives CDR1 SNHLY, CDR2 FYNNEI. V was trimmed by 6 bases and J by 7 bases, leaving 15 bases between them. Here the CDR3 reads CASSNQGARGYTF. CDR3 DNA sequence: TGTGCCAGCAGCAATCAGGGAGCGCGTGGCTACACCTTC.

This chain joins TRBV5-1 and TRBJ2-3; the D call may be TRBD1 or TRBD2 (5 bases each). CDR1 and CDR2 from the germline V gene are SGHRS and YFSETQ. V shed 3 bases and J shed 6 bases, with 5 bases lying between them. CDR3 length: 11 amino acids. The CDR3 coding sequence is TGCGCCAGCAGCTGGGGGGATACGCAGTATTTT. This translates into CASSWGDTQYF. The full variable domain, in which reference TRBV5-1 and TRBJ2-3 provide the parts outside the CDR3, is KAGVTQTPRYLIKTRGQQVTLSCSPISGHRSVSWYQQTPGQGLQFLFEYFSETQRNKGNFPGRFSGRQFSNSRSEMNVSTLELGDSALYLCASSWGDTQYFGPGTRLTVL.

The chain joins TRBV7-8 to TRBJ2-5; TRBD1 matches 11 bases. CDR1 SGHVS and CDR2 FQNEAQ come from the germline V gene. Germline trimming cut 5 bases from V and 5 bases from J; bases unmatched to any gene: 10. The CDR3 has 16 amino acids. Here the CDR3 DNA reads TGTGCCAGCAGCGCTACCGGGACAGGGGGTGGGGAGACCCAGTACTTC. Translation gives CASSATGTGGGETQYF.

The rearrangement joins TRBV5-1 to TRBJ2-7, with D perhaps being TRBD1 or TRBD2 (5 bases each). Germline V lookup: CDR1 SGHRS, CDR2 YFSETQ. V lost 7 bases, J lost 5 bases, and 22 bases lay in between. This CDR3 spans 15 amino acids. CDR3 in amino acids: CASVSGTIKVHEQYF. CDR3 DNA sequence: TGCGCCAGCGTTAGTGGGACGATAAAGGTCCACGAGCAGTACTTC.